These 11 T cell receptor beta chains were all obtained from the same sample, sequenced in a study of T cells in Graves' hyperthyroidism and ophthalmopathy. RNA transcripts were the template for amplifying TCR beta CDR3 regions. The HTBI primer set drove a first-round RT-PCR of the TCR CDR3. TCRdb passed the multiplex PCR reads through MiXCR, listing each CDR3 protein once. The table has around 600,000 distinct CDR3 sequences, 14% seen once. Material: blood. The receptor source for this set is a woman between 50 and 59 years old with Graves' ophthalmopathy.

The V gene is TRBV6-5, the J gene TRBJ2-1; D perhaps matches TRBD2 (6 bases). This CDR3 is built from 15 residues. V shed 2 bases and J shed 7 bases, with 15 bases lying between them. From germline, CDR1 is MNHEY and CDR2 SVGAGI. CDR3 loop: CASSYETRGSNEQFF. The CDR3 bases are TGTGCCAGCAGTTACGAGACTAGGGGTTCGAATGAGCAGTTCTTC.

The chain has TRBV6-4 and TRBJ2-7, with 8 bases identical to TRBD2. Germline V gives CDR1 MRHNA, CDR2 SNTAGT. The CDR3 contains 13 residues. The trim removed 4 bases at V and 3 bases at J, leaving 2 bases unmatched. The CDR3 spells CASSVLAGYEQYF. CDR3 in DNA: TGTGCCAGCAGTGTTCTAGCGGGCTACGAGCAGTACTTC.

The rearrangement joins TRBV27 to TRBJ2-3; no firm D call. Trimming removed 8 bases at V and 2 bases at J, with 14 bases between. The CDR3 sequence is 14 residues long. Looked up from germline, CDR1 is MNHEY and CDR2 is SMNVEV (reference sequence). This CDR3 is CASVPLPFTDTQYF. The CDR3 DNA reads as TGTGCCAGCGTTCCCCTCCCGTTCACAGATACGCAGTATTTT.

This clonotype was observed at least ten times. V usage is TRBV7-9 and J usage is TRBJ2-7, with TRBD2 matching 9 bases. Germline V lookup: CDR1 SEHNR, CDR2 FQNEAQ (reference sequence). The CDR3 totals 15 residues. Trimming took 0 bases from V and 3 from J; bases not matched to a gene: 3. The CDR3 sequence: CASSLAGLAHYEQYF. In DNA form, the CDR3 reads TGTGCCAGCAGCTTAGCGGGACTAGCCCACTACGAGCAGTACTTC. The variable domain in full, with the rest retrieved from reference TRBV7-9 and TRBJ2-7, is DTGVSQNPRHKITKRGQNVTFRCDPISEHNRLYWYRQTLGQGPEFLTYFQNEAQLEKSRLLSDRFSAERPKGSFSTLEIQRTEQGDSAMYLCASSLAGLAHYEQYFGPGTRLTVT.

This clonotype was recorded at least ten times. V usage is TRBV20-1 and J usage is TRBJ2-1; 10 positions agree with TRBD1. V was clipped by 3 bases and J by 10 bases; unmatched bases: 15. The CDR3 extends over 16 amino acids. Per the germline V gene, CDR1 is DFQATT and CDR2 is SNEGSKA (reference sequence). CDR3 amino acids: CSAREDRGISYLEQFF. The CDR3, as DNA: TGCAGTGCTAGGGAGGACAGGGGGATTAGTTATCTAGAGCAGTTCTTC.

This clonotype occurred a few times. The CDR3: CASRTGGPVDTQYF. In DNA form, the CDR3 reads TGTGCCTCCCGGACAGGGGGACCGGTAGATACGCAGTATTTT. The genes are TRBV19 and TRBJ2-3, with 10 nucleotides matching TRBD1. The trim removed 11 bases at V and 5 bases at J, leaving 10 bases unmatched. Germline-derived CDR1 and CDR2 are LNHDA and SQIVND (reference sequence). The CDR3 consists of 14 residues.

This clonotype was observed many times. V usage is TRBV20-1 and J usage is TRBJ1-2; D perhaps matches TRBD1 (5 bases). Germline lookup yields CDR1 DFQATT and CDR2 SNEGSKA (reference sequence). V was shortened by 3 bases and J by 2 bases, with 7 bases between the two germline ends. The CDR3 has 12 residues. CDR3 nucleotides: TGCAGTGCTAGCGACAGAAACTATGGCTACACCTTC. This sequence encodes CSASDRNYGYTF.

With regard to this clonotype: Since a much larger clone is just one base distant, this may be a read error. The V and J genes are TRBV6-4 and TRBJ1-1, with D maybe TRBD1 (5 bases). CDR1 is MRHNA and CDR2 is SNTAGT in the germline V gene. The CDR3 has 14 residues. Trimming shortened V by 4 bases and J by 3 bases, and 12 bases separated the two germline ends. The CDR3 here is CASSAGGVHTEAFF. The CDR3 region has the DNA TGTGCCAGCAGTGCGGGGGGGGTGCACACTGAAGCTTTCTTT.

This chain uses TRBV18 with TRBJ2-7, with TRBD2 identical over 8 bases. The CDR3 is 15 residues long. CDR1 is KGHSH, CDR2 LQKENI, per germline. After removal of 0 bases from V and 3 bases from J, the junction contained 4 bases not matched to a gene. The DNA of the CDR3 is TGTGCCAGCTCACCACCGCGGGGGGACATCTACGAGCAGTACTTC. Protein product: CASSPPRGDIYEQYF.

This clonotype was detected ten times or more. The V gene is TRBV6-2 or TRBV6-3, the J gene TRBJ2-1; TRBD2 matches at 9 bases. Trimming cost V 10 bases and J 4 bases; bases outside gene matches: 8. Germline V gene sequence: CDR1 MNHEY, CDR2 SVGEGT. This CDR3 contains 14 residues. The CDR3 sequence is CATTLAGLYNEQFF. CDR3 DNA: TGTGCCACCACCCTAGCGGGACTGTACAATGAGCAGTTCTTC.

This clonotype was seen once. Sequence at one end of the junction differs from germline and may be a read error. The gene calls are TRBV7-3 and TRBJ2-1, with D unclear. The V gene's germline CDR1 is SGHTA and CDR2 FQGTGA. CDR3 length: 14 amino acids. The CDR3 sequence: CASSSRSSYNERFF. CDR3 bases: TGTGCCAGCAGCTCCCGGTCCTCCTACAATGAGCGGTTCTTC.